This T cell receptor beta chain was sequenced in a study of shared clonotypes between healthy human individuals. The ends lost 4 bases at V and 2 bases at J; junction bases unmatched: 4. The CDR3 covers 16 residues. Germline V lookup: CDR1 SGHKS, CDR2 YYEKEE (reference sequence). CD45RO-negative, CCR7-positively selected cells formed the naive CD8 fraction, excluding terminally differentiated effector memory CD45RA+ cells. Study results and limitations: Tissue TCR repertoires likely differ from these blood-only repertoires.

Generated by immunoSEQ multiplex PCR, the TCRdb table keeps only in-frame clones and is missing some. The sample lists about 800,000 clones, 90% to 98% seen once, with 0.2% to 0.25% in the top ten. Worth noting for this clone: The target antigen is unknown.

The gene calls are TRBV5-5 and TRBJ2-6, with 9 bases that match TRBD1. The receptor was derived from a man aged 25-45 years in good health. Sequences were obtained from naive CD8+ T cells sorted from blood. The CDR3, as DNA: TGTGCCAGCAGCGGAGGACAGGGGCCTGGGGCCAACGTCCTGACTTTC. As protein: CASSGGQGPGANVLTF.